Shown below are 21 T cell receptor beta chains from a single sample sequenced in a study of cytomegalovirus exposure and HLA in healthy donors. Clones were sequenced by immunoSEQ multiplex PCR, and TCRdb holds only the in-frame ones, with some missing. The sample has 150,000 to 200,000 clones, more than 75% seen once. Input material: PBMCs. Every receptor here comes from a man under 40 in good health and CMV-seropositive.

This clone occurred once. The chain employs TRBV28 and TRBJ2-1; TRBD1 matches at 10 bases. The CDR3 is 17 residues long. Germline V gives CDR1 MDHEN, CDR2 SYDVKM. With V trimmed by 6 bases and J by 7 bases, 15 bases remained unmatched. The CDR3 DNA reads as TGTGCCAGCAGGGATCGACAGGGGGCCCACTGGGGGAATGAGCAGTTCTTC. Translated, it gives CASRDRQGAHWGNEQFF.

In this sample, this clone turned up a few times. The chain is built from TRBV28 and TRBJ1-5; D is ambiguous. CDR3 length: 15 residues. Germline V gene lookup returns CDR1 MDHEN and CDR2 SYDVKM. Trimming left V 4 bases short and J 0 bases short, with 10 bases between. The CDR3 spells CASSSDLTSNQPQHF. Written as DNA, the CDR3 is TGTGCCAGCAGTTCGGACCTTACTAGCAATCAGCCCCAGCATTTT.

V and J are TRBV6-1 and TRBJ1-2; TRBD1 might be the D (5 bases). V lost 4 bases to trimming and J lost 4 bases, with 13 bases between them. CDR1 and CDR2 (germline): MNHNS, SASEGT. CDR3 length: 14 residues. The CDR3 protein is CASSVGGRSYGYTF. CDR3 bases: TGTGCCAGCAGTGTCGGGGGACGTTCCTATGGCTACACCTTC.

This chain connects TRBV6-5 to TRBJ2-7, with 8 bases fitting TRBD1. Germline CDR1 and CDR2: MNHEY and SVGAGI. This CDR3 spans 14 amino acids. V dropped 5 bases and J dropped 1; count of bases not matched to a gene: 4. CDR3 sequence reads: CASSGTGHSYEQYF. The DNA of the CDR3 is TGTGCCAGCAGTGGGACAGGTCATTCCTACGAGCAGTACTTC.

This clone was seen only once. CDR3 bases: TGTGCCAGCAGCGTAGTGGGGACATCCTCAGAAGGTGGCTACACCTTC. This sequence encodes CASSVVGTSSEGGYTF. The chain joins TRBV9 to TRBJ1-2; D is possibly TRBD1 (6 bases). Germline assignment: CDR1 SGDLS and CDR2 YYNGEE. This CDR3 is 16 amino acids long. V lost 0 bases and J lost 7, with 19 bases in between.

The chain uses TRBV28 and TRBJ2-3; weak D call: TRBD1 (6 bases). This CDR3 has 12 residues. Germline V gene data show CDR1 as MDHEN and CDR2 as SYDVKM. V shed 6 bases and J shed 6 bases, with 10 bases lying between them. CDR3 protein: CASRSGVDTQYF. As DNA, the CDR3 is TGTGCCAGCAGATCAGGGGTCGATACGCAGTATTTT.

This clone was seen once. This chain connects TRBV2 to TRBJ2-6; D is unclear. Germline loops: CDR1 SNHLY, CDR2 FYNNEI. CDR3 length: 14 amino acids. V was pared by 6 bases and J by 3 bases, with 9 bases between. CDR3 amino acids: CASSHNGGANVLTF. CDR3 bases: TGTGCCAGCAGCCATAACGGTGGGGCCAACGTCCTGACTTTC.

This clone was counted once. The J gene is TRBJ1-2, the V gene TRBV7-3; the D gene is possibly TRBD1 (5 bases). V gave up 6 bases and J gave up 0 bases, with 29 bases separating them. The germline CDR1 and CDR2 sequences are SGHTA and FQGTGA. The CDR3 covers 20 residues. This chain's CDR3 is CASRPLRKSPPGTTNYGYTF. In DNA, the CDR3 is TGTGCCAGCAGACCCCTGAGGAAGTCACCCCCGGGGACCACTAACTATGGCTACACCTTC.

The rearrangement uses TRBV30 and TRBJ1-2; 7 bases match TRBD1. CDR1 is GTSNPN and CDR2 is SVGIG in the germline V gene (reference sequence). The length of the CDR3 is 13 residues. Losses at the gene ends were 2 bases for V and 8 bases for J; bases not matched to a gene: 8. The CDR3 DNA follows: TGTGCCTGGAGTCCCCCAGGGGGTCAGGGCTACACCTTC. It encodes CAWSPPGGQGYTF.

The rearrangement links TRBV15 to TRBJ2-5; tentatively, D is TRBD2 (7 bases). The length of the CDR3 is 15 residues. V dropped 4 bases and J dropped 3 bases, with 15 bases sitting between them. Germline-derived CDR1 and CDR2 are LNHNV and YYDKDF (reference sequence). The CDR3 protein is CATSTREGVKETQYF. In DNA, the CDR3 is TGTGCCACCAGCACCAGGGAGGGGGTAAAAGAGACCCAGTACTTC.

This rearrangement joins TRBV7-2 to TRBJ1-3; tentatively, D is TRBD1 (5 bases). Trimming shortened V by 5 bases and J by 0 bases, and 17 bases separated the two germline ends. The CDR3 covers 17 residues. The germline gives CDR1 SGHTA, CDR2 FQGNSA. CDR3 sequence (DNA): TGTGCCAGCAGCCCCCGCGGGGCACTTATCTCTGGAAACACCATATATTTT. This gives the protein CASSPRGALISGNTIYF.

This sequence joins TRBV5-1 and TRBJ2-1; 8 positions agree with TRBD2. Germline V gene sequence: CDR1 SGHRS, CDR2 YFSETQ. J gave up 7 bases and V 0 bases, and 12 bases lay outside the gene matches. This CDR3 spans 17 amino acids. This CDR3 is CASSLVAGGLAGNEQFF. In nucleotides, the CDR3 is TGCGCCAGCAGCTTGGTTGCGGGAGGTTTGGCAGGGAATGAGCAGTTCTTC.

The chain combines TRBV5-1 with TRBJ1-2, with D uncertain. V shed 1 base and J shed 0 bases, with 13 bases lying between them. This CDR3 contains 16 residues. Germline V gives CDR1 SGHRS, CDR2 YFSETQ. This chain's CDR3 is CASSLSVQPPNYGYTF. CDR3 in DNA: TGCGCCAGCAGCTTGAGTGTTCAGCCCCCTAACTATGGCTACACCTTC.

The V call is TRBV6-1, the J call TRBJ1-3; D not certain. Per the germline V gene, CDR1 is MNHNS and CDR2 is SASEGT. V was shortened by 5 bases and J by 0 bases, with 5 bases between the two germline ends. The CDR3 sequence is 13 residues long. CDR3 nucleotides: TGTGCCAGCAGTCCCTCCTCTGGAAACACCATATATTTT. Amino acids: CASSPSSGNTIYF.

A single count supports this clone. Other DNA sequences within the sample encode an identical CDR3. CDR3 DNA: TGTGCCAGTAGTATCCGGGACAGCTCCTACGAGCAGTACTTC. This sequence encodes CASSIRDSSYEQYF. The V and J genes are TRBV19 and TRBJ2-7; 7 bases agree with TRBD1. After removal of 3 bases from V and 0 bases from J, the junction contained 2 bases not matched to a gene. Germline CDR1 and CDR2: LNHDA and SQIVND (reference sequence). The CDR3 consists of 14 residues.

The gene calls are TRBV18 and TRBJ1-1, with D unclear. Germline assignment: CDR1 KGHSH and CDR2 LQKENI. V lost 3 bases and J lost 5, with 13 bases in between. This CDR3 is 14 amino acids long. The CDR3 spells CASSPGGVGTEAFF. The CDR3 DNA is TGTGCCAGCTCACCCGGAGGTGTTGGGACTGAAGCTTTCTTT.

The chain carries TRBV5-1 and TRBJ2-7; D uncertain. This CDR3 is built from 14 residues. Germline CDR1 SGHRS, CDR2 YFSETQ. Trimming pared 2 bases from V and 0 bases from J, leaving 9 bases between. This CDR3 is CASSFGRSSYEQYF. The CDR3 DNA reads TGCGCCAGCAGCTTTGGGCGGAGCTCCTACGAGCAGTACTTC.

The rearrangement joins TRBV28 to TRBJ2-7; D not certain. In germline, CDR1 is MDHEN, CDR2 SYDVKM. The length of the CDR3 is 13 residues. Trimming took off 7 bases at V and 5 bases at J, with 15 bases between the two ends. CDR3 sequence: CASMRQALDEQYF. The CDR3 nucleotides are TGTGCCAGCATGCGGCAGGCCCTAGACGAGCAGTACTTC. The full variable domain, its missing parts supplied by reference TRBV28 and TRBJ2-7, is DVKVTQSSRYLVKRTGEKVFLECVQDMDHENMFWYRQDPGLGLRLIYFSYDVKMKEKGDIPEGYSVSREKKERFSLILESASTNQTSMYLCASMRQALDEQYFGPGTRLTVT.

The J gene is TRBJ2-1, the V gene TRBV29-1; D remains unclear. V gave up 7 bases and J gave up 8 bases, with 12 bases separating them. Germline-derived CDR1 and CDR2 are SQVTM and ANQGSEA. The CDR3 consists of 11 residues. CDR3 DNA: TGCAGCGGCGACCGTTTGGATGAGCAGTTCTTC. Translating it yields CSGDRLDEQFF.

V usage is TRBV4-1 and J usage is TRBJ1-3; D is ambiguous. Germline CDR1 and CDR2: MGHRA and YSYEKL. V was trimmed by 4 bases and J by 0 bases, leaving 19 bases between them. The CDR3 contains 18 residues. The CDR3 here is CASSLTSGVLSSGNTIYF. The CDR3 region has the DNA TGCGCCAGCAGCCTCACCAGCGGGGTCCTCAGCTCTGGAAACACCATATATTTT.

The chain links TRBV30 to TRBJ2-1; 9 bases line up with TRBD2. CDR3 length: 17 amino acids. Germline CDR1 reads GTSNPN; CDR2 reads SVGIG (reference sequence). The V gene end was trimmed by 0 bases and the J gene end by 8 bases; junction bases not matched to a gene: 14. The CDR3 spells CAWSVMGAGGLNYEQFF. As DNA, the CDR3 is TGTGCCTGGAGTGTTATGGGAGCGGGGGGTCTTAACTATGAGCAGTTCTTC.